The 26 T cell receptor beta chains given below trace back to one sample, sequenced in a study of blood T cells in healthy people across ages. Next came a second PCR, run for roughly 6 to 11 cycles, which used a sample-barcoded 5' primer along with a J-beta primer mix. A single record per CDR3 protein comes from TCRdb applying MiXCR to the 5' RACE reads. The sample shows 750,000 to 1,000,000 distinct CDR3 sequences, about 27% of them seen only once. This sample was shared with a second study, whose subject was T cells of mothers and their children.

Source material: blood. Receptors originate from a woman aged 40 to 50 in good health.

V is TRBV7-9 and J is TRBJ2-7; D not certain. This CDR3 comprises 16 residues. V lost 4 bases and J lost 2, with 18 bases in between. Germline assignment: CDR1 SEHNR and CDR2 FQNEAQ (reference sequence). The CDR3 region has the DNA TGTGCCAGCAGCTCCCCAAGGAACGCCGTGGCCTACGAGCAGTACTTC. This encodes CASSSPRNAVAYEQYF.

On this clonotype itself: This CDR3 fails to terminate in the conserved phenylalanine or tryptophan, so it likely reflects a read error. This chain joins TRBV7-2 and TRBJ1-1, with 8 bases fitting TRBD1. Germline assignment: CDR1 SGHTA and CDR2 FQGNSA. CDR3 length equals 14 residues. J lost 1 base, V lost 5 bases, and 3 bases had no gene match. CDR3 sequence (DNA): TGTGCCAGCAGCGTAGGACAGGGGAACACTGAAGCTTTCTGT. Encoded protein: CASSVGQGNTEAFC.

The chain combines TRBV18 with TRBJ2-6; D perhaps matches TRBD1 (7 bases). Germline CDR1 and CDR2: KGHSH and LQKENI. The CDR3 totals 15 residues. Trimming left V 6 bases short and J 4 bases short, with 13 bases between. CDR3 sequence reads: CASSPGGGGANVLTF. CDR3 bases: TGTGCCAGCTCCCCAGGAGGGGGCGGGGCCAACGTCCTGACTTTC.

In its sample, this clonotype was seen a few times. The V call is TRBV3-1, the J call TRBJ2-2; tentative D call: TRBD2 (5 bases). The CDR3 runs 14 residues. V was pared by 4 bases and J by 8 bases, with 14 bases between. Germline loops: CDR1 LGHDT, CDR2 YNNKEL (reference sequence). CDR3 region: CASSPQPRAGELFF. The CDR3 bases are TGTGCCAGCAGCCCTCAACCGAGGGCGGGGGAGCTGTTTTTT.

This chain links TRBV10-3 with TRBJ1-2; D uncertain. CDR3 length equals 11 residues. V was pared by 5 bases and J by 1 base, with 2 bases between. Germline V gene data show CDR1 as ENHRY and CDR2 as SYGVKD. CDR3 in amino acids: CAISNNYGYTF. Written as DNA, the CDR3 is TGTGCCATCAGTAATAACTATGGCTACACCTTC.

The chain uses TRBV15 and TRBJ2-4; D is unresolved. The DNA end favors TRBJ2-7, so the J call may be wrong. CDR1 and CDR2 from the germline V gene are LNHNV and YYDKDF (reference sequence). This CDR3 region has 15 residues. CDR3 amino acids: CATSRDSGRWDEQYF. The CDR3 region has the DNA TGTGCCACCAGCAGAGACTCGGGTCGCTGGGACGAGCAGTACTTC.

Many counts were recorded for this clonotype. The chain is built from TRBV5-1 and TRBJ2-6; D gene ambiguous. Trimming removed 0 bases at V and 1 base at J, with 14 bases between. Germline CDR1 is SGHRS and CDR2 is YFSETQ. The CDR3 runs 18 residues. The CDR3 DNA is TGCGCCAGCAGCTTGGCCAGGTGGGGAAATTCTGGGGCCAACGTCCTGACTTTC. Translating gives CASSLARWGNSGANVLTF.

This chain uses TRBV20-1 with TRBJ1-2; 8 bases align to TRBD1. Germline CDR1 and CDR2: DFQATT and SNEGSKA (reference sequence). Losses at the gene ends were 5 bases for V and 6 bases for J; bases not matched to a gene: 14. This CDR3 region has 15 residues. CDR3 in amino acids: CSAGQTGAKGHGYTF. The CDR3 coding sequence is TGCAGTGCTGGGCAGACAGGGGCGAAGGGTCATGGCTACACCTTC.

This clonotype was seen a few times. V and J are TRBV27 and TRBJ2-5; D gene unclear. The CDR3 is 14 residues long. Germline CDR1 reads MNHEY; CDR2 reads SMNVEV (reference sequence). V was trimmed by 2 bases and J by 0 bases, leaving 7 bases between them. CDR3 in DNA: TGTGCCAGCAGTTTAAATGGGTACCAAGAGACCCAGTACTTC. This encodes CASSLNGYQETQYF.

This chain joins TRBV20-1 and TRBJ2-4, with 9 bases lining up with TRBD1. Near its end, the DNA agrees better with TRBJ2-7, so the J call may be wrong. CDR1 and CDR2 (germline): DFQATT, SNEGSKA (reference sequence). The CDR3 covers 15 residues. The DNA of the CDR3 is TGCAGTGCTAGCTCGACGGGACAGGGAATCTACGAGCAGTACTTC. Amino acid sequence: CSASSTGQGIYEQYF.

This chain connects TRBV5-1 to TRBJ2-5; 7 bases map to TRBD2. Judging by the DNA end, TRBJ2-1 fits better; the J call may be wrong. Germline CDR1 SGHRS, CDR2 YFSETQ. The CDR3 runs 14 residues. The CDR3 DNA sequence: TGCGCCAGCAGCCCGCGGGGGTCCCAAGAGACCCAGTTCTTC. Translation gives CASSPRGSQETQFF.

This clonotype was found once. As DNA, the CDR3 is TGTGCCAGCAGTTGTCCCCAGGGTGCAGATACGCAGTATTTT. This gives the protein CASSCPQGADTQYF. This chain uses TRBV28 with TRBJ2-3, with D tentatively TRBD1 (5 bases). The CDR3 has 14 amino acids. V shed 4 bases and J shed 4 bases, with 12 bases lying between them. CDR1 is MDHEN, CDR2 SYDVKM, per germline. The whole variable domain, remainder taken from reference TRBV28 and TRBJ2-3, is DVKVTQSSRYLVKRTGEKVFLECVQDMDHENMFWYRQDPGLGLRLIYFSYDVKMKEKGDIPEGYSVSREKKERFSLILESASTNQTSMYLCASSCPQGADTQYFGPGTRLTVL.

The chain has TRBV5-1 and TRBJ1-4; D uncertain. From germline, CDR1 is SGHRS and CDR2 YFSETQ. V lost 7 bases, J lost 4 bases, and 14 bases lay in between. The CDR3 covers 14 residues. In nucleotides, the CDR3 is TGCGCCAGCGGGGAAGGGCGTGGTAATGAAAAACTGTTTTTT. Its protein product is CASGEGRGNEKLFF. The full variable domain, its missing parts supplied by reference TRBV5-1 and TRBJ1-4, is KAGVTQTPRYLIKTRGQQVTLSCSPISGHRSVSWYQQTPGQGLQFLFEYFSETQRNKGNFPGRFSGRQFSNSRSEMNVSTLELGDSALYLCASGEGRGNEKLFFGSGTQLSVL.

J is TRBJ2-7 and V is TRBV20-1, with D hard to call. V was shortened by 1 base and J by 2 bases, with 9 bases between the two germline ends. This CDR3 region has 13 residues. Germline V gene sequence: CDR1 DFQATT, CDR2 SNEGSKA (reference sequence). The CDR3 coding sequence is TGCAGTGCTAGAGCGGCAAAGGCCTACGAGCAGTACTTC. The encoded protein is CSARAAKAYEQYF.

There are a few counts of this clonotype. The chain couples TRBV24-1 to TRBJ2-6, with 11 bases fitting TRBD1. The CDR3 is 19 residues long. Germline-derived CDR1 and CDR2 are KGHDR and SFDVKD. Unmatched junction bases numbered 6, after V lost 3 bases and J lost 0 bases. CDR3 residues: CATSDVPGQGGSGANVLTF. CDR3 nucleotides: TGTGCCACCAGTGATGTCCCGGGACAGGGGGGCTCTGGGGCCAACGTCCTGACTTTC.

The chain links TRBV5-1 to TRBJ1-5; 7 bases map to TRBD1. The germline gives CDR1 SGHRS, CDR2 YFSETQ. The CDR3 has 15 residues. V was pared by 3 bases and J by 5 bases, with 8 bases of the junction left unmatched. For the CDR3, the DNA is TGCGCCAGCAGCTGGGAGGGGGCACCTTATCAGCCCCAGCATTTT. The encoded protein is CASSWEGAPYQPQHF.

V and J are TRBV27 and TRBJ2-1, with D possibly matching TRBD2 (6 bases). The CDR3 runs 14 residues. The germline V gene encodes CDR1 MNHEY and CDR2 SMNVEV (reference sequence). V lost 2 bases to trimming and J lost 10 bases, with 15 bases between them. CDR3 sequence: CASSLKGGAYEQFF. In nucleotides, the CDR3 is TGTGCCAGCAGTTTAAAAGGAGGGGCCTACGAGCAGTTCTTC.

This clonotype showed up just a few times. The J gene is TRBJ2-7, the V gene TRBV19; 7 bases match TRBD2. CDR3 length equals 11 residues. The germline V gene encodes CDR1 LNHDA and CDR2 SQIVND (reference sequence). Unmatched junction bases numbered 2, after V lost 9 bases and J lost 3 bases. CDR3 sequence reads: CASGDYYEQYF. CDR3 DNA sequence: TGTGCCAGCGGGGACTACTACGAGCAGTACTTC.

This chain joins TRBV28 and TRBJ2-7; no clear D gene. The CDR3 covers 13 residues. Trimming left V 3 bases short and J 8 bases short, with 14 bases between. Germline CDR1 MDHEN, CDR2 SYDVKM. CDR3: CASSLQQKFQQYF. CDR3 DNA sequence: TGTGCCAGCAGTTTGCAACAGAAGTTCCAGCAGTACTTC. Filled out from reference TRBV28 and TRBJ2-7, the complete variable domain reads DVKVTQSSRYLVKRTGEKVFLECVQDMDHENMFWYRQDPGLGLRLIYFSYDVKMKEKGDIPEGYSVSREKKERFSLILESASTNQTSMYLCASSLQQKFQQYFGPGTRLTVT.

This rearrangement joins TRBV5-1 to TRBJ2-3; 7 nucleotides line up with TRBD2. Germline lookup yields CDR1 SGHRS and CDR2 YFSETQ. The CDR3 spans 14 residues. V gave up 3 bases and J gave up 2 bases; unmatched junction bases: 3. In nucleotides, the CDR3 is TGCGCCAGCAGCTGGGGAGGGGACACAGATACGCAGTATTTT. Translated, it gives CASSWGGDTDTQYF.

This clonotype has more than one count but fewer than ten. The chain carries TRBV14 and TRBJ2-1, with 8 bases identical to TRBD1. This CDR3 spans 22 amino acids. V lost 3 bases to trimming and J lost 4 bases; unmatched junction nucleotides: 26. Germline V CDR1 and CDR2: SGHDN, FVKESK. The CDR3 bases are TGTGCCAGCAGCCAGAACGAACTAAGGACAGGGTTTATCCTGGGGATTTACAATGAGCAGTTCTTC. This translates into CASSQNELRTGFILGIYNEQFF. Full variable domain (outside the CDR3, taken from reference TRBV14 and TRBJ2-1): EAGVTQFPSHSVIEKGQTVTLRCDPISGHDNLYWYRRVMGKEIKFLLHFVKESKQDESGMPNNRFLAERTGGTYSTLKVQPAELEDSGVYFCASSQNELRTGFILGIYNEQFFGPGTRLTVL.

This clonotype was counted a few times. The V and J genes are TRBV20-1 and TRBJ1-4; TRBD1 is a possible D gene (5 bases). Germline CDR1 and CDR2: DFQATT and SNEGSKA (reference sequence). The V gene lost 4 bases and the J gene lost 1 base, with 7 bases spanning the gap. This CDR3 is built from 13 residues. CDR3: CSANTGTNEKLFF. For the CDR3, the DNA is TGCAGTGCTAACACAGGAACTAATGAAAAACTGTTTTTT.

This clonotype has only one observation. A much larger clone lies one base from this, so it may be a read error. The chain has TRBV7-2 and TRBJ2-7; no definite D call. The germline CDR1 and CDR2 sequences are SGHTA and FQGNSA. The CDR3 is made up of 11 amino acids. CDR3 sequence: CANSSSDEQYF. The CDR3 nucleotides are TGTGCCAACAGCTCTTCGGACGAGCAGTACTTC. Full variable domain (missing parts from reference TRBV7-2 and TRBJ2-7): GAGVSQSPSNKVTEKGKDVELRCDPISGHTALYWYRQSLGQGLEFLIYFQGNSAPDKSGLPSDRFSAERTGGSVSTLTIQRTQQEDSAVYLCANSSSDEQYFGPGTRLTVT.

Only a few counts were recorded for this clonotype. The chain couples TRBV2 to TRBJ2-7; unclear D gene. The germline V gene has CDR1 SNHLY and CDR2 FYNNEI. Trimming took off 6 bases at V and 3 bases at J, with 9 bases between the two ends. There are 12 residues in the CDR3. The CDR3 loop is CASRAMNYEQYF. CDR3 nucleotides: TGTGCCAGCAGAGCCATGAACTACGAGCAGTACTTC.

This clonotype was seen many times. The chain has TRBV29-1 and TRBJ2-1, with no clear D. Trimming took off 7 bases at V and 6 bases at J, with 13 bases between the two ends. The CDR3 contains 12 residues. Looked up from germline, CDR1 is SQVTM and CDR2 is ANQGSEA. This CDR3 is CSARTDTNEQFF. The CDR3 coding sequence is TGCAGCGCCCGAACAGACACCAATGAGCAGTTCTTC.

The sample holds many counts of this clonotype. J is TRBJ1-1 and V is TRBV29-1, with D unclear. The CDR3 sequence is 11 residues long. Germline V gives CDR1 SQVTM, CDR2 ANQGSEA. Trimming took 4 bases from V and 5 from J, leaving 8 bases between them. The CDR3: CSVAYKTEAFF. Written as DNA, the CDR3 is TGCAGCGTTGCCTATAAGACTGAAGCTTTCTTT.